The 2 T cell receptor beta chains reported below all come from one sample, sequenced in a study of blood T cell repertoires in COVID-19. Method: immunoSEQ multiplex PCR; TCRdb's copy keeps in-frame clones and lacks some. This table holds about 410,000 clones, roughly 90% found once. The source material was peripheral blood. The receptor source for this set is a woman aged 30 to 39 with active or convalescent COVID-19.

As regards this clone: The sample contains more than one DNA sequence encoding this CDR3. J is TRBJ1-1 and V is TRBV7-9; D ambiguous. Germline V gives CDR1 SEHNR, CDR2 FQNEAQ (reference sequence). This CDR3 contains 13 residues. Trimming stripped 3 bases from V and 1 base from J, with 6 bases between. CDR3: CASSFDTNTEAFF. CDR3 coding DNA: TGTGCCAGCAGCTTCGACACGAACACTGAAGCTTTCTTT.

The chain combines TRBV7-8 with TRBJ2-1; D is possibly TRBD2 (6 bases). This CDR3 is built from 15 residues. Germline-derived CDR1 and CDR2 are SGHVS and FQNEAQ. V was shortened by 0 bases and J by 5 bases, with 11 bases between the two germline ends. The CDR3 DNA reads as TGTGCCAGCAGCTTAGCCGGGAGTTTCAACAATGAGCAGTTCTTC. Residues: CASSLAGSFNNEQFF.